Below, one TCR beta chain is given with its context. This clone was seen a single time. Its target antigen remains unknown. No base qualities exist here, and no much larger clone lies one base off it. The sample comes from a study of technical replicates of blood from four donors (dated by TCRdb to about 2017). The library relied on the immunoSEQ multiplex PCR assay. The source is immuneACCESS, and TCRdb retained only in-frame sequences with V and J called. Part of the clones is not carried over; for the studies checked, unresolved V genes explain less than half of this, and the remainder is unexplained. The sample profile shows tens of thousands of clones; 90% to 95% of them were found once. The top ten constitute approximately 4.4% of the sample. The CDR3 holds 13 amino acids from the cysteine to the phenylalanine. Only the CDR3 portion is preserved as DNA: 39 bases, with reading frame beginning at the first base. V lost 2 bases and J lost 5 bases; the stretch between them is 7 bases long. Per the germline V gene, SGHVS is the CDR1 and FNYEAQ is the CDR2.

The sequenced material came from PBMCs. The sequence links TRBV7-6 to TRBJ1-5, and perhaps TRBD1 as D gene, on 5 matching bases. The origin of this receptor is a human donor in good health. Some clones in this sample may be carry-over from other donors' samples. The CDR3 protein: CASSLQGYQPQHF. The bases read TGTGCCAGCAGCTTACAGGGTTATCAGCCCCAGCATTTT.